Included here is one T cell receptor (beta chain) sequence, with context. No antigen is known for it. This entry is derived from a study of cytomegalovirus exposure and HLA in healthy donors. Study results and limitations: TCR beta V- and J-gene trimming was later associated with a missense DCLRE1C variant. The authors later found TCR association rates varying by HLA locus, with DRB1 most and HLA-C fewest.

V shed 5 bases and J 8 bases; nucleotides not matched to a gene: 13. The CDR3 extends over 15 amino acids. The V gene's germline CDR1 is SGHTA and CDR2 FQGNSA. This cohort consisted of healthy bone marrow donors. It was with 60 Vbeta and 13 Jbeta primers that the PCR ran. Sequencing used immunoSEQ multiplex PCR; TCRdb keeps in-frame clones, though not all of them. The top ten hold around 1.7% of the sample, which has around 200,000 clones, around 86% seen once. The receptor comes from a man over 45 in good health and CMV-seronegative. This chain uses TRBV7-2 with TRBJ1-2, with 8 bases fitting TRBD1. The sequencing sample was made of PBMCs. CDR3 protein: CASSLTYQGAKGYTF. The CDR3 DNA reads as TGTGCCAGCAGCCTTACGTATCAGGGGGCAAAGGGCTACACCTTC.